Following are 24 T cell receptor beta chains from one sample sequenced in a study of long-term antiretroviral therapy in people with HIV. The immunoSEQ assay was v3.0, run at survey level. Profiling relied on immunoSEQ multiplex PCR, and the TCRdb table lists in-frame clones only, not all of them. The sample includes tens of thousands of clones, around 79% of them seen just once. This specimen consisted of unsorted PBMCs, obtained 1.9 years after starting antiretroviral therapy. The origin of the receptors is a man aged 18-30 years with HIV.

This chain joins TRBV6-5 and TRBJ2-1; no definite D call. Trimming stripped 8 bases from V and 5 bases from J, with 19 bases between. Germline loops: CDR1 MNHEY, CDR2 SVGAGI. This CDR3 region has 15 residues. The CDR3 spells CASSIRYLLDNEQFF. The CDR3 DNA reads as TGTGCCAGCTCTATTCGGTACCTCTTAGACAATGAGCAGTTCTTC.

Here the CDR3 DNA reads TGTGCCAGCTCGGACAGGGGGCGAAGGAACTATGGCTACACCTTC. This sequence encodes CASSDRGRRNYGYTF. The chain carries TRBV18 and TRBJ1-2; 11 nucleotides match TRBD1. The J segment lost 2 bases and the V segment lost 6 bases, leaving 5 bases of the junction unmatched. Germline loops: CDR1 KGHSH, CDR2 LQKENI. The CDR3 spans 15 residues.

The rearrangement uses TRBV2 and TRBJ2-7, with D maybe TRBD2 (6 bases). V lost 6 bases and J lost 12, with 24 bases in between. CDR3 length: 14 residues. Per germline, CDR1 SNHLY and CDR2 FYNNEI. The chain's CDR3 is CASSGRSGAAKLYV. CDR3 nucleotides: TGTGCCAGCAGCGGGCGTAGCGGCGCCGCCAAGCTGTACGTC.

This rearrangement joins TRBV5-1 to TRBJ2-1, with 7 nucleotides matching TRBD2. The germline V gene encodes CDR1 SGHRS and CDR2 YFSETQ. V lost 2 bases and J lost 5; bases outside the gene matches: 7. The CDR3 is made up of 15 amino acids. The CDR3 sequence is CASSFPPSGDNEQFF. CDR3 DNA: TGCGCCAGCAGCTTCCCCCCTAGCGGAGACAATGAGCAGTTCTTC.

V and J are TRBV27 and TRBJ2-1; D possibly corresponds to TRBD1 (6 bases). The CDR3 length is 14 residues. Trimming stripped 3 bases from V and 7 bases from J, with 13 bases between. From germline, CDR1 is MNHEY and CDR2 SMNVEV (reference sequence). Written as DNA, the CDR3 is TGTGCCAGCAGTTTCCTCGATGGGACAAATGAGCAGTTCTTC. Its protein product is CASSFLDGTNEQFF.

The CDR3 DNA reads as TGTGCCACCAGCAGAGATCTGGGCTCTGGAAACACCATATATTTT. Protein: CATSRDLGSGNTIYF. The V and J genes are TRBV15 and TRBJ1-3; D unclear. Trimming pared 0 bases from V and 0 bases from J, leaving 6 bases between. The CDR3 consists of 15 residues. Germline-derived CDR1 and CDR2 are LNHNV and YYDKDF (reference sequence). Supplemented by reference TRBV15 and TRBJ1-3, the full variable domain reads DAMVIQNPRYQVTQFGKPVTLSCSQTLNHNVMYWYQQKSSQAPKLLFHYYDKDFNNEADTPDNFQSRRPNTSFCFLDIRSPGLGDTAMYLCATSRDLGSGNTIYFGEGSWLTVV.

This clone was recorded only once. The chain combines TRBV28 with TRBJ1-1, with D possibly matching TRBD1 (5 bases). This CDR3 region has 14 residues. Looked up from germline, CDR1 is MDHEN and CDR2 is SYDVKM. Deletions cut 2 bases from V and 4 bases from J, with 11 bases between. The CDR3 nucleotides read TGTGCCAGCAGTTTACCGACCAGGGTCACTGAAGCTTTCTTT. This gives the protein CASSLPTRVTEAFF.

The J gene is TRBJ1-2, the V gene TRBV5-6; 8 bases agree with TRBD1. Germline CDR1 and CDR2: SGHDT and YYEEEE. The ends lost 4 bases at V and 5 bases at J; junction bases unmatched: 13. This CDR3 contains 16 residues. The CDR3 DNA reads as TGTGCCAGCAGCGCGGACAGGGTTCAGGAGGTATATGGCTACACCTTC. It encodes CASSADRVQEVYGYTF.

The chain uses TRBV7-9 and TRBJ1-1, with D uncertain. Germline V CDR1 and CDR2: SEHNR, FQNEAQ (reference sequence). Trimming left V 4 bases short and J 8 bases short, with 11 bases between. The CDR3 is made up of 12 amino acids. CDR3 DNA sequence: TGTGCCAGCAGCTCTGCGGCCGGGGAAGCTTTCTTT. Its protein is CASSSAAGEAFF. Full variable domain (outside the CDR3, taken from reference TRBV7-9 and TRBJ1-1): DTGVSQNPRHKITKRGQNVTFRCDPISEHNRLYWYRQTLGQGPEFLTYFQNEAQLEKSRLLSDRFSAERPKGSFSTLEIQRTEQGDSAMYLCASSSAAGEAFFGQGTRLTVV.

This chain joins TRBV28 and TRBJ1-2; no reliable D call. The CDR3 runs to 14 residues. CDR1 and CDR2 from the germline V gene are MDHEN and SYDVKM. V was cut by 6 bases and J by 2 bases, with 13 bases left in between. CDR3 nucleotide sequence: TGTGCCAGCAGGACTCTGACGGAGAACTATGGCTACACCTTC. It yields the protein CASRTLTENYGYTF.

J is TRBJ2-1 and V is TRBV7-3; 12 bases match TRBD2. The CDR3 spans 14 residues. Trimming took 4 bases from V and 12 from J; bases not matched to a gene: 7. In germline, CDR1 is SGHTA, CDR2 FQGTGA. CDR3 protein: CASSYKTSGGPQFF. CDR3 nucleotide sequence: TGTGCCAGCAGCTACAAGACTAGCGGGGGACCGCAGTTCTTC.

J is TRBJ1-1 and V is TRBV5-1; 9 positions match TRBD1. Losses at the gene ends were 4 bases for V and 4 bases for J; bases not matched to a gene: 8. The CDR3 length is 15 residues. Germline lookup yields CDR1 SGHRS and CDR2 YFSETQ. This CDR3 reads CASSPLDRGVTEAFF. CDR3 bases: TGCGCCAGCAGCCCCCTAGACAGGGGGGTCACTGAAGCTTTCTTT.

The CDR3 loop reads CAISAGGARETQYF. In DNA, the CDR3 is TGTGCCATCAGCGCCGGGGGGGCCCGGGAGACCCAGTACTTC. This chain uses TRBV10-3 with TRBJ2-5, with 8 bases identical to TRBD2. The CDR3 is 14 residues long. V was pared by 6 bases and J by 5 bases, with 8 bases of the junction left unmatched. Germline assignment: CDR1 ENHRY and CDR2 SYGVKD.

V gene TRBV10-3 combines with J gene TRBJ1-2; tentatively, D is TRBD1 (6 bases). CDR1 and CDR2 (germline): ENHRY, SYGVKD. The ends were cut back, 6 bases at V and 1 base at J, with 9 bases in the middle. The CDR3 has 13 amino acids. The CDR3 nucleotides are TGTGCCATCAGGGCAGGGGATAACTATGGCTACACCTTC. This codes for CAIRAGDNYGYTF.

This rearrangement joins TRBV9 to TRBJ1-2, with D unresolved. V was pared by 4 bases and J by 2 bases, with 12 bases between. This CDR3 spans 14 amino acids. Looked up from germline, CDR1 is SGDLS and CDR2 is YYNGEE. CDR3 sequence: CASSSLQRNYGYTF. Here the CDR3 DNA reads TGTGCCAGCAGCTCGTTACAGAGGAACTATGGCTACACCTTC.

This clone was detected once. The chain is built from TRBV5-4 and TRBJ2-5; unclear D gene. The V end lost 6 bases, the J end lost 2 bases, and 11 bases lay between the germline ends. The CDR3 is 13 amino acids. Germline V CDR1 and CDR2: SGHNT, YYREEE (reference sequence). In DNA, the CDR3 is TGTGCCAGCACCTTTGGGGATCAAGAGACCCAGTACTTC. Protein: CASTFGDQETQYF.

The chain couples TRBV7-9 to TRBJ2-3, with 8 bases that match TRBD2. CDR1 is SEHNR, CDR2 FQNEAQ, per germline (reference sequence). With 5 bases clipped from V and 2 bases from J, the junction kept 12 bases outside the gene matches. The CDR3 totals 17 residues. As DNA, the CDR3 is TGTGCCAGCAGCCCCTTGGCGGGGGGCTTAATCACAGATACGCAGTATTTT. This translates into CASSPLAGGLITDTQYF.

As regards this clone: A read error may produce the germline difference seen at one junction end. The CDR3 DNA follows: TGTGCCAGCAGTTTTGAGAGAGGGACAGGGGTTTGGCTCTTC. This sequence encodes CASSFERGTGVWLF. This chain connects TRBV27 to TRBJ2-1; 10 bases fit TRBD1. Per the germline V gene, CDR1 is MNHEY and CDR2 is SMNVEV (reference sequence). This CDR3 comprises 14 residues.

The chain uses TRBV7-8 and TRBJ2-4; D may be TRBD1 (5 bases). Germline V gene data show CDR1 as SGHVS and CDR2 as FQNEAQ. Trimming cost V 5 bases and J 5 bases, with 10 bases left between them. The CDR3 runs to 13 residues. The CDR3 bases are TGTGCCAGCAGCCTCCCGACAGAAAACATTCAGTACTTC. Translated: CASSLPTENIQYF.

The chain has TRBV28 and TRBJ1-2; 9 bases map to TRBD1. The CDR3 is 15 amino acids. Per germline, CDR1 MDHEN and CDR2 SYDVKM. V lost 5 bases and J lost 3; bases outside the gene matches: 7. The CDR3 reads CASSRPGQGYYGYTF. The CDR3 DNA is TGTGCCAGCAGTCGACCGGGACAGGGCTACTATGGCTACACCTTC.

DNA for the CDR3: TGTGCCAGCAGTTTATCGGGTATACAGCCCCAGCATTTT. This gives the protein CASSLSGIQPQHF. The gene calls are TRBV27 and TRBJ1-5; D gene uncertain. V gave up 0 bases and J gave up 7 bases, with 7 bases separating them. This CDR3 has 13 amino acids. Per the germline V gene, CDR1 is MNHEY and CDR2 is SMNVEV (reference sequence).

The V and J genes are TRBV9 and TRBJ2-6; the D gene is possibly TRBD1 (7 bases). The CDR3 length is 18 residues. Trimming removed 3 bases from V and 0 bases from J, with 16 bases in between. Germline V gene data show CDR1 as SGDLS and CDR2 as YYNGEE. The CDR3 sequence is CASSGVGGGRSGANVLTF. CDR3 DNA sequence: TGTGCCAGCAGCGGTGTTGGAGGGGGCCGCTCTGGGGCCAACGTCCTGACTTTC.

This clone appeared a few times. The rearrangement links TRBV6-1 to TRBJ1-2, with D unclear. Germline CDR1 reads MNHNS; CDR2 reads SASEGT. This CDR3 has 15 amino acids. With 7 bases removed from V and 3 bases from J, the gap between germline ends came to 18 bases. CDR3 protein: CASNSGHRMDYGYTF. CDR3 DNA sequence: TGTGCCAGCAACTCGGGCCACCGAATGGACTATGGCTACACCTTC.

The chain combines TRBV6-6 with TRBJ2-7; either TRBD1 or TRBD2 may supply D (5 bases each). The CDR3 sequence is 12 residues long. The germline CDR1 and CDR2 sequences are MNHNY and SVGAGI (reference sequence). V lost 4 bases to trimming and J lost 6 bases, with 10 bases between them. CDR3 in DNA: TGTGCCAGCAGTTCGGGACCCACCGAGCAGTACTTC. This sequence encodes CASSSGPTEQYF.